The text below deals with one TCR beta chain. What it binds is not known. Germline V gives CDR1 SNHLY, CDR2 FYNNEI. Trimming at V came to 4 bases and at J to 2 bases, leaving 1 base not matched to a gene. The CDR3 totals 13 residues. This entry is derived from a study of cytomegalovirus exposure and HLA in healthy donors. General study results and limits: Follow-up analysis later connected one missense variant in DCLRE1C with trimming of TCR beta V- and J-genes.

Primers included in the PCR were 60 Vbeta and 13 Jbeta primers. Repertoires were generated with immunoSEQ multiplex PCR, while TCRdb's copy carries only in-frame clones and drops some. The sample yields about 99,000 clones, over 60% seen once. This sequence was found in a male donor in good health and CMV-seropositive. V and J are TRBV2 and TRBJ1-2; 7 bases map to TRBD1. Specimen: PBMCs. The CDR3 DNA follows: TGTGCCAGCAGTGCAGGGGGGAACTATGGCTACACCTTC. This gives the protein CASSAGGNYGYTF. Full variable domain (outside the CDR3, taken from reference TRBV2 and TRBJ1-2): EPEVTQTPSHQVTQMGQEVILRCVPISNHLYFYWYRQILGQKVEFLVSFYNNEISEKSEIFDDQFSVERPDGSNFTLKIRSTKLEDSAMYFCASSAGGNYGYTFGSGTRLTVV.